These 30 T cell receptor beta chains came from one sample sequenced in a study of response to subunit inactivated influenza vaccine. MiXCR, run by TCRdb on the RT-PCR reads, gives a single entry per CDR3 protein. The sample lists about 530,000 distinct CDR3 sequences; roughly 12% were seen once. The sample in question was PBMCs from blood, obtained on the day of vaccination. The source of these receptors is a man over 45 who received an inactivated influenza vaccine.

This clonotype was recorded at least ten times. The rearrangement joins TRBV30 to TRBJ2-1; 12 bases match TRBD2. The CDR3 has 15 amino acids. CDR1 and CDR2 (germline): GTSNPN, SVGIG (reference sequence). After removal of 7 bases from V and 8 bases from J, the junction contained 12 bases not matched to a gene. Written as DNA, the CDR3 is TGTGCCTCCCTAGCGGGAGGGGGTGGATTCGATGAGCAGTTCTTC. Translating gives CASLAGGGGFDEQFF. The variable domain in full, with the rest retrieved from reference TRBV30 and TRBJ2-1, is SQTIHQWPATLVQPVGSPLSLECTVEGTSNPNLYWYRQAAGRGLQLLFYSVGIGQISSEVPQNLSASRPQDRQFILSSKKLLLSDSGFYLCASLAGGGGFDEQFFGPGTRLTVL.

V usage is TRBV10-3 and J usage is TRBJ1-4; no reliable D call. Per germline, CDR1 ENHRY and CDR2 SYGVKD. Deletions cut 0 bases from V and 5 bases from J, with 7 bases between. The CDR3 has 14 amino acids. CDR3: CAISESVGNEKLFF. The CDR3 DNA sequence: TGTGCCATCAGTGAGTCGGTTGGGAATGAAAAACTGTTTTTT.

The chain has TRBV18 and TRBJ2-5, with D maybe TRBD1 (5 bases). The CDR3 extends over 14 amino acids. The germline V gene encodes CDR1 KGHSH and CDR2 LQKENI. Trimming left V 1 base short and J 1 base short, with 7 bases between. The CDR3 region is CASSPQGIQETQYF. CDR3 nucleotides: TGTGCCAGCTCACCACAGGGGATCCAAGAGACCCAGTACTTC. Supplemented by reference TRBV18 and TRBJ2-5, the full variable domain reads NAGVMQNPRHLVRRRGQEARLRCSPMKGHSHVYWYRQLPEEGLKFMVYLQKENIIDESGMPKERFSAEFPKEGPSILRIQQVVRGDSAAYFCASSPQGIQETQYFGPGTRLLVL.

This chain uses TRBV6-5 with TRBJ2-6, with 10 bases matching TRBD1. Germline CDR1 and CDR2: MNHEY and SVGAGI. Germline trimming cut 4 bases from V and 3 bases from J; bases unmatched to any gene: 6. The length of the CDR3 is 17 residues. For the CDR3, the DNA is TGTGCCAGCAGTTCCCGGGACAGGGGTCTTGGGGCCAACGTCCTGACTTTC. Residues: CASSSRDRGLGANVLTF.

This clonotype was detected only a few times. This CDR3 is CASSSPLGLASYNEQFF. The CDR3 bases are TGTGCCAGCAGTTCCCCGTTGGGGCTAGCCTCCTACAATGAGCAGTTCTTC. The chain has TRBV28 and TRBJ2-1, with D perhaps given as TRBD1 or TRBD2 (5 bases each). The V gene lost 4 bases and the J gene lost 0 bases, with 16 bases spanning the gap. The CDR3 consists of 17 residues. Germline values: CDR1 MDHEN, CDR2 SYDVKM.

Worth noting for this clonotype: Relative to the germline gene, one junction end is altered; a read error may explain this. The gene calls are TRBV12-3 or TRBV12-4 and TRBJ2-3; 10 nucleotides agree with TRBD2. This CDR3 has 14 amino acids. For the CDR3, the DNA is TGTGCCAGCAGTGCAAGCGGGAGGGCAGATACGCCGTATTTT. This sequence encodes CASSASGRADTPYF.

This sequence joins TRBV20-1 and TRBJ2-7, with TRBD2 matching 11 bases. Looked up from germline, CDR1 is DFQATT and CDR2 is SNEGSKA (reference sequence). V lost 1 base to trimming and J lost 5 bases; unmatched junction nucleotides: 7. The CDR3 consists of 15 residues. Here the CDR3 reads CSARVGSGRANEQYF. The CDR3 DNA follows: TGCAGTGCTAGAGTGGGTAGCGGGAGGGCCAACGAGCAGTACTTC.

The V call is TRBV6-5, the J call TRBJ2-5; D may correspond to TRBD1 or TRBD2 (7 bases each). The length of the CDR3 is 18 residues. CDR1 and CDR2 from the germline V gene are MNHEY and SVGAGI. The V end was cut by 2 bases, the J end by 0 bases, with 19 bases between. CDR3 region: CASSYTLGGGQNQETQYF. CDR3 nucleotides: TGTGCCAGCAGTTACACGTTGGGGGGGGGACAGAACCAAGAGACCCAGTACTTC.

This clonotype was picked up a small number of times. The chain carries TRBV7-9 and TRBJ2-3; 13 bases fit TRBD2. Trimming removed 2 bases from V and 7 bases from J; junction bases left unmatched: 6. CDR3 length: 16 residues. CDR1 is SEHNR, CDR2 FQNEAQ, per germline (reference sequence). The CDR3 DNA sequence: TGTGCCAGCAGCTTAACGGGACTAGCGGGGACGAATACGCAGTATTTT. Protein: CASSLTGLAGTNTQYF.

This clonotype was counted a few times. This rearrangement joins TRBV18 to TRBJ2-3; a possible D gene is TRBD1 (5 bases). This CDR3 comprises 18 residues. Germline-derived CDR1 and CDR2 are KGHSH and LQKENI. Trimming pared 3 bases from V and 2 bases from J, leaving 21 bases between. Here the CDR3 DNA reads TGTGCCAGCTCACCGAAAAATCGGAAGACAGATAACACAGATACGCAGTATTTT. Translation: CASSPKNRKTDNTDTQYF.

This clonotype has more than one count but fewer than ten. Compared with germline, one end of the junction differs, possibly owing to a read error. The V call is TRBV29-1, the J call TRBJ2-1, with 8 bases lining up with TRBD2. CDR1 SQVTM and CDR2 ANQGSEA come from the germline V gene. CDR3 length equals 13 residues. The CDR3 bases are TGCAGCGTCGAAGGACTAGCTTACAATGAGCAGTTCTTC. Translating it yields CSVEGLAYNEQFF.

The chain combines TRBV29-1 with TRBJ2-3; TRBD2 aligns across 14 bases. The junction had 8 bases not matched to a gene; V was cut back by 6 bases and J by 0 bases. The CDR3 runs 17 residues. Germline V gives CDR1 SQVTM, CDR2 ANQGSEA. The CDR3 is CSVSGTSGGRSTDTQYF. The DNA of the CDR3 is TGCAGCGTCTCCGGGACTAGCGGGGGAAGGAGCACAGATACGCAGTATTTT.

This clonotype was detected only a few times. V is TRBV7-2 and J is TRBJ2-5; 7 nucleotides agree with TRBD1. V trimming: 5 bases; J trimming: 4 bases; junction bases outside the gene matches: 4. The CDR3 is 13 residues long. Germline V gene sequence: CDR1 SGHTA, CDR2 FQGNSA. CDR3 sequence (DNA): TGTGCCAGCAGCAAGGGACAGTCAGAGACCCAGTACTTC. Translating gives CASSKGQSETQYF.

In DNA, the CDR3 is TGTGCCAGCAGCAGGACAGCCCCCACAGATACGCAGTATTTT. It yields the protein CASSRTAPTDTQYF. The V and J genes are TRBV7-2 and TRBJ2-3; tentative D call: TRBD1 (6 bases). V was cut by 5 bases and J by 2 bases, with 11 bases left in between. This CDR3 is built from 14 residues. Germline values: CDR1 SGHTA, CDR2 FQGNSA.

The chain links TRBV20-1 to TRBJ2-7, with a tentative D call TRBD1 (6 bases). Deletions cut 7 bases from V and 0 bases from J, with 13 bases between. Germline V gives CDR1 DFQATT, CDR2 SNEGSKA (reference sequence). CDR3 length equals 13 residues. This chain's CDR3 is CSGEQGISYEQYF. The DNA for the CDR3 is TGCAGTGGAGAACAGGGCATCTCCTACGAGCAGTACTTC.

This clonotype was detected a few times. This sequence joins TRBV5-1 and TRBJ2-2; 7 bases line up with TRBD2. V lost 3 bases to trimming and J lost 6 bases; unmatched junction nucleotides: 2. Germline V CDR1 and CDR2: SGHRS, YFSETQ. CDR3 size: 13 residues. The CDR3 DNA reads as TGCGCCAGCAGCTGGACTAGGGCCGGGGAGCTGTTTTTT. Amino acid sequence: CASSWTRAGELFF.

This clonotype came up a few times. The V call is TRBV6-2 or TRBV6-3, the J call TRBJ1-2; 7 positions match TRBD1. In germline, CDR1 is MNHEY, CDR2 SVGEGT. The CDR3 spans 14 residues. Trimming removed 6 bases from V and 4 bases from J; junction bases left unmatched: 8. CDR3 nucleotide sequence: TGTGCCAGCAGGGACCCGGGACAGCGCTATGGCTACACCTTC. It translates to CASRDPGQRYGYTF.

This chain links TRBV4-1 with TRBJ1-5; tentative D call: TRBD1 (6 bases). Trimming took 3 bases from V and 8 from J, leaving 14 bases between them. CDR1 is MGHRA, CDR2 YSYEKL, per germline. The CDR3 has 14 amino acids. CDR3 sequence: CASSQGAGGEPQHF. For the CDR3, the DNA is TGCGCCAGCAGCCAGGGGGCTGGGGGTGAGCCCCAGCATTTT.

This clonotype came up a few times. CDR3 protein: CSARDPTGGADTEAFF. CDR3 sequence (DNA): TGCAGTGCTAGAGATCCCACAGGGGGCGCGGACACTGAAGCTTTCTTT. This sequence joins TRBV20-1 and TRBJ1-1; TRBD1 aligns across 9 bases. J gave up 3 bases and V 0 bases, and 8 bases lay outside the gene matches. Germline values: CDR1 DFQATT, CDR2 SNEGSKA (reference sequence). The CDR3 is 16 amino acids.

This clonotype was counted a few times. The V and J genes are TRBV21-1 and TRBJ2-4. TRBV21-1 is reported as a pseudogene. The CDR3 has 15 amino acids. CDR3 DNA: TGTGCCAGCAGCAAAGAAAGGGTCCCCAAAAACATTCAGTACTTC. It translates to CASSKERVPKNIQYF.

The V gene is TRBV5-1, the J gene TRBJ1-1; TRBD1 aligns across 7 bases. With 4 bases clipped from V and 7 bases from J, the junction kept 7 bases outside the gene matches. The CDR3 covers 13 residues. The germline V gene encodes CDR1 SGHRS and CDR2 YFSETQ. This CDR3 is CASSVGDRVEAFF. The DNA for the CDR3 is TGCGCCAGCAGCGTAGGCGACAGGGTTGAAGCTTTCTTT.

The gene calls are TRBV7-2 and TRBJ2-7, with a weak D call TRBD1 (6 bases). The germline CDR1 and CDR2 sequences are SGHTA and FQGNSA. V shed 4 bases and J shed 5 bases, with 12 bases lying between them. The CDR3 covers 13 residues. The CDR3 DNA reads TGTGCCAGCAGCTACGGACAGAAAAACGAGCAGTACTTC. Translating it yields CASSYGQKNEQYF.

The genes are TRBV9 and TRBJ2-7, with 7 bases matching TRBD2. CDR1 SGDLS and CDR2 YYNGEE come from the germline V gene. With V trimmed by 0 bases and J by 3 bases, 6 bases remained unmatched. This CDR3 has 15 amino acids. The CDR3 loop is CASSVGEGTLYEQYF. CDR3 DNA sequence: TGTGCCAGCAGCGTAGGGGAGGGGACCCTCTACGAGCAGTACTTC.

This clonotype has only a few counts. The rearrangement uses TRBV11-2 and TRBJ2-3, with D possibly matching TRBD2 (7 bases). V was trimmed by 1 base and J by 0 bases, leaving 14 bases between them. This CDR3 has 17 amino acids. Germline V gives CDR1 SGHAT, CDR2 FQNNGV. CDR3 sequence reads: CASSLVFGGRSTDTQYF. CDR3 coding DNA: TGTGCCAGCAGCTTAGTTTTCGGGGGGCGAAGCACAGATACGCAGTATTTT.

This clonotype was observed many times. The chain has TRBV5-1 and TRBJ2-5; TRBD1 matches 8 bases. CDR1 and CDR2 (germline): SGHRS, YFSETQ. The CDR3 loop spans 13 amino acids. V shed 1 base and J 5 bases; nucleotides not matched to a gene: 1. The CDR3 reads CASSLRTGETQYF. In DNA form, the CDR3 reads TGCGCCAGCAGCTTGAGGACAGGGGAGACCCAGTACTTC.

The chain joins TRBV9 to TRBJ2-7; 8 nucleotides agree with TRBD1. The ends lost 0 bases at V and 4 bases at J; junction bases unmatched: 6. The V gene's germline CDR1 is SGDLS and CDR2 YYNGEE. The CDR3 sequence is 15 residues long. DNA of the CDR3: TGTGCCAGCAGCGTAGATCCAGGGGGCGTATACGAGCAGTACTTC. Translating it yields CASSVDPGGVYEQYF.

The J gene is TRBJ1-4, the V gene TRBV7-9; the D is unclear. The CDR3 is made up of 14 amino acids. Germline CDR1 reads SEHNR; CDR2 reads FQNEAQ (reference sequence). V gave up 7 bases and J gave up 4 bases, with 13 bases separating them. CDR3 in amino acids: CASTRTELNEKLFF. In nucleotides, the CDR3 is TGTGCCAGCACCCGGACGGAGCTTAATGAAAAACTGTTTTTT.

V is TRBV28 and J is TRBJ2-7, with 11 bases that match TRBD1. The germline CDR1 and CDR2 sequences are MDHEN and SYDVKM. The CDR3 has 15 residues. V gave up 6 bases and J gave up 2 bases; unmatched junction bases: 6. The CDR3 bases are TGTGCCAGCAGCTCATTGGGACAGGGGGCCTACGAGCAGTACTTC. Residues: CASSSLGQGAYEQYF.

The table lists this clonotype with a few counts. This rearrangement joins TRBV7-9 to TRBJ2-4; a weak D match, TRBD1 (5 bases). Per germline, CDR1 SEHNR and CDR2 FQNEAQ (reference sequence). This CDR3 comprises 16 residues. V gave up 1 base and J gave up 1 base, with 11 bases separating them. The CDR3 loop is CASSLVQGGAKNIQYF. The CDR3 nucleotides are TGTGCCAGCAGCTTAGTTCAGGGCGGTGCCAAAAACATTCAGTACTTC. The entire variable domain, with the rest obtained from reference TRBV7-9 and TRBJ2-4, is as follows: DTGVSQNPRHKITKRGQNVTFRCDPISEHNRLYWYRQTLGQGPEFLTYFQNEAQLEKSRLLSDRFSAERPKGSFSTLEIQRTEQGDSAMYLCASSLVQGGAKNIQYFGAGTRLSVL.

This chain joins TRBV20-1 and TRBJ2-2; 15 bases are shared with TRBD2. Looked up from germline, CDR1 is DFQATT and CDR2 is SNEGSKA (reference sequence). This CDR3 comprises 20 residues. V shed 0 bases and J 0 bases; nucleotides not matched to a gene: 8. CDR3 protein: CSARDHRGLAGGANTGELFF. The CDR3 coding sequence is TGCAGTGCTAGAGATCACCGGGGACTAGCGGGGGGAGCGAACACCGGGGAGCTGTTTTTT.